This entry describes one TCR beta chain. This clone was seen once. Its antigen is currently not known. The input lacks base qualities; no much larger clone sits a single base away. The cohort comprised fewer than 700 healthy bone marrow donors. At the time of sampling, all cohort members were nominally healthy, though unrecorded immune exposures were likely present. The donor was CMV seropositive and belonged to the group of around 300 seropositive cohort members. A peripheral blood sample was provided by each donor, and peripheral blood mononuclear cells were used for TCR beta sequencing. Genomic DNA was extracted from the blood cell samples with the Qiagen DNeasy Blood Extraction Kit. The germline V gene provides CDR1 SGHVS and CDR2 FQNEAQ. Trimming removed 1 base from V and 2 bases from J; the gene matches leave 4 bases unexplained. The CDR3, from cysteine to phenylalanine, totals 15 residues. CDR3 DNA only is kept here, 45 bases in frame from base 1.

This record belongs to a study of cytomegalovirus exposure and HLA in healthy donors (dated by TCRdb to about 2017). With regard to the full study: In an earlier analysis of about 560 of the donors, 276 Gb of sequence data and 117 million unique TCR beta sequences from 150 million to 200 million T cells were reported. An early release that covered about 600 HLA-typed donors contained 300 to 350 gigabases of sequencing data and about 93 million unique TCR sequences. Among the roughly 380 genotyped donors, 81% belonged to the genetic ancestry cluster associated with self-reported Caucasian donors. The study aimed to test whether cataloging public T cell receptors could reveal signatures of past pathogen exposure. The T cell repertoires of 666 subjects were profiled by immunosequencing and related to cytomegalovirus serostatus. A separate validation cohort of roughly 120 different subjects was used in addition to the roughly 670-subject first cohort. The study combined high-throughput TCR immunosequencing, statistical association of individual TCRs with disease status, and machine learning to predict cytomegalovirus infection status. A later analysis re-analyzed previously published TCR beta repertoires from 660 or so donors and added high-resolution HLA genotyping to study TCR occurrence patterns. In the later analysis, no new phenotypic data were used to find candidate immune exposures; instead, reliance was placed on TCR beta sequences and their occurrence across donors. To decide whether each TCR beta V gene segment behaved as functional or pseudogenic, an earlier analysis of over 500 of the donors relied on high-throughput TCR beta sequencing. Donor age, sex, ethnicity and CMV serostatus were compiled together with the repertoire data. A later genetic analysis used genome-wide SNP genotypes for about three fifths of the roughly 700 donors, treating that subset as a discovery cohort. All discovery cohort repertoires had been generated on a single sequencing platform. HLA typing covered class I and class II loci at four-digit resolution. The number of typed donors differed by locus: about 629-640 for A, B, C, DRB1 and DQB1; about 520 for DQA1; around 610 for DPA1; and roughly 490 for DPB1. Because of strong linkage in the cohort, 4 to 6 DR-DQ haplotypes were treated as single units for association and clustering. Among several hundred genotyped donors of the cohort, an average of around 220,000 unique TCR beta nucleotide sequences was sequenced per donor, of which about 19% were non-productive.

The research as a whole found: The study gave a list of roughly 150 TCR beta chains associated with cytomegalovirus. In a later genetic analysis, fewer N-insertions in productive TCRs were reported among donors in an Asian-associated ancestry cluster than the approximately 670-donor mean. In a later analysis, most CMV-associated TCR beta chains were found to appear HLA-restricted, with HLA associations seemingly driven largely by CMV exposure. A cluster of highly shared sequence variants was judged likely to be a technical artifact of the sequencing pipeline. A later genetic analysis associated a missense DCLRE1C variant with V-gene and J-gene trimming of TCR beta chains, and an independent cohort replicated the association. A further reported finding was that TCR beta sequences accurately predicted the HLA-A and HLA-B alleles for most subjects in the first cohort. When HLA alleles, especially DR and DQ, strongly co-occurred, TCR associations were difficult to assign to individual alleles. The cohort was sequenced for TCR beta chains only, and without alpha or paired-chain data the features that could be detected were limited. In vitro tests confirmed that three of the cytomegalovirus-associated TCR beta chains recognize cytomegalovirus antigens. It was suggested by the authors that the approach could potentially be generalized to other disease states and immunological phenotypes. A later analysis found that TCR association rates varied across HLA loci, with DRB1 alleles showing the most associated TCRs and HLA-C alleles the fewest. Because HLA typing was missing for some donors at each locus, association tests included only the typed subset. In a later analysis, several top co-occurrence clusters were reported to appear linked to parvovirus B19, influenza, CMV and Epstein-Barr virus. Compared with equally common non-associated chains, HLA-associated TCR beta chains in a later analysis were more clonally expanded and had lower generation probabilities. Across donors, most TCR sequences were observed very rarely, whereas some public TCRs were present in many individuals. Correlated functional status among segregating V segments might be attributable to linkage disequilibrium, but an unknown experimental factor could not be ruled out. The classifier was reported to diagnose cytomegalovirus status with high specificity and sensitivity in both the original and validation cohorts. Because counts were too low, seventeen rarely observed V segments, including chromosome 9 orphons, were excluded from the earlier analysis of under 650 of the donors. Broadly in line with IMGT annotations, most TCR beta V segments showed up in productive rearrangements about 90% or about 30% of the time in an earlier analysis of 450 to 600 of the donors. Presence/absence analyses assumed roughly uniform sequencing depth across donors, an assumption that may not hold. Some IMGT-functional V segments, including TRBV6-2 and TRBV6-3, could not be told apart with the 87-base-pair reads, so those segments were excluded. Specific HLA alleles were associated with over 15,000 TCR beta sequences at a false discovery rate of 0.05 in a later analysis. Immune exposure information for the cohort was limited to CMV serostatus.

The library was generated by the immunoSEQ multiplex PCR assay. A mixture of 60 forward primers for TCR Vbeta segments and 13 reverse primers for TCR Jbeta segments was used in the multiplex PCR. A multiplex PCR assay on genomic DNA amplified the CDR3 region of rearranged TCR beta genes. The amplified TCR beta libraries were sequenced on the Illumina HiSeq System as 87-base-pair reads. Per the source publication's procedure: Across the 670 or so repertoires, a later analysis counted 80 million or so unique TCR beta chains, some 11 million of which were shared by at least two donors. Raw reads were error-corrected and collapsed into unique sequences with a nearest-neighbor algorithm that merged closely related sequences to remove PCR and sequencing errors. To assign V, D and J gene segments, CDR3 sequences were aligned to IMGT reference sequences. For a sequence to be retained, at least a six-nucleotide match to both a V gene segment and a J gene segment was required. Rearrangements were classified as productive when the CDR3 lacked stop codons and remained in frame with V and J, and all other rearrangements were classified as non-productive. Following IMGT convention, CDR3 was defined as the stretch from the second conserved V-encoded cysteine up to the conserved J-encoded phenylalanine. The earlier analysis of 587 of the donors excluded sequences that lacked an unambiguous match to a single V gene segment. An earlier analysis of 587 of the donors classified V segments as functional when productive rearrangements were above 56.7% and as segregating when the standard deviation between donors was above 5%. To diagnose cytomegalovirus status from the catalog of TCR beta chain sequences, a statistical classification framework was built. V and J gene assignment, in a later analysis, came from comparing TCR nucleotide sequences with IMGT/GENE-DB human TR gene sequences. The TCRdist pipeline was used in a later analysis to assign CDR3 sequences and most-parsimonious VDJ recombination scenarios. In a later analysis, every TCR beta chain was defined by the combination of its CDR3 amino acid sequence and its V-gene family, and reads without a unique V-gene family were dropped. A later analysis removed 450 to 600 highly shared, low-generation-probability nucleotide sequences to deal with suspected cross-contamination and a sequencing artifact. In a later analysis, a clonal expansion index for each public chain was calculated from normalized within-repertoire ranks of inferred template counts. In a later analysis, generation probabilities were computed using a VDJ recombination model fitted to out-of-frame rearrangements, and the results were checked against IGoR. In a later analysis, hypergeometric tests were used to score TCR-TCR, TCR-HLA and TCR-CMV co-occurrence, with a repertoire-size bias correction applied to TCR pairs. To estimate false discovery rates, a later analysis permuted the HLA or CMV assignments 20 times. A later analysis grouped co-occurring TCRs with DBSCAN, adding TCRdist sequence similarity when clustering within HLA-allele-positive subsets. Co-occurrence clustering excluded repertoires with fewer than 30,000 or more than 120,000 public chains, plus five with anomalous nucleotide sharing. TCRdb obtained this table from immuneACCESS and retained in-frame rearrangements with V and J assigned. These tables miss some clones; where compared with another copy, unresolved V genes account for less than half of the shortfall, and the remainder is unexplained. The V and J calls and clone size are taken from that table; D and trimming were inferred from the DNA. The sample data list over 90,000 clones, and 65% to 85% of these were observed just once. Together, the top ten hold 4% of the sample.

The receptor's source is a man aged 45 to 65 in good health and CMV-seropositive. Material for sequencing was PBMCs. This receptor chain uses TRBV7-8 and TRBJ2-7, with 8 middle bases fitting TRBD1. The CDR3 protein: CASSLVPQGAYEQYF. The DNA sequence is given as TGTGCCAGCAGCTTAGTGCCACAGGGGGCCTACGAGCAGTACTTC.